A selection of T cell receptor beta chains follows, all from one sample in a study of Ad26.COV2.S vaccination and SARS-CoV-2 variants. Sequenced by immunoSEQ multiplex PCR; TCRdb stores in-frame clones only, minus some. The sample records approximately 450,000 clones, 90% being singletons. The sample consisted of peripheral blood, taken in a trial of Ad26.COV2.S vaccine versus placebo. The receptor set was obtained from a person between 18 and 65 years old who received the Ad26.COV2.S COVID-19 vaccine or a placebo. Both conserved end residues are part of each CDR3. D genes are given only for firm matches. Only some rows state a clone size, as once, few, many or a class for expanded clones.

clone_size | j_call | d_call | v_call | cdr3_aa | cdr3_nt
NA | TRBJ1-3 | NA | TRBV7-2 | CASSPQTLFGNTIYF | TGTGCCAGCAGCCCCCAGACTCTTTTTGGAAACACCATATATTTT
few | TRBJ1-4 | NA | TRBV10-2 | CACSQDYTNEKLFF | TGCGCCTGTTCCCAGGACTATACTAATGAAAAACTGTTTTTT
NA | TRBJ2-5 | TRBD1 | TRBV27 | CASSSPGQGLGETQYF | TGTGCCAGCAGTTCCCCGGGACAGGGGTTGGGAGAGACCCAGTACTTC
NA | TRBJ1-2 | NA | TRBV11-1 | CASSPGAWEGGYTF | TGTGCCAGCAGCCCCGGGGCGTGGGAAGGAGGCTACACCTTC
NA | TRBJ2-7 | TRBD2 | TRBV28 | CASSLSQTSGAIYEQYF | TGTGCCAGCAGTTTATCCCAGACTAGCGGGGCCATCTACGAGCAGTACTTC
once | TRBJ2-7 | NA | TRBV19 | CASSPLDGAYEQYF | TGTGCCAGTAGTCCTCTCGACGGGGCCTACGAGCAGTACTTC
NA | TRBJ2-1 | NA | TRBV30 | CAWSDSITYNEQFF | TGTGCCTGGAGTGACTCGATCACCTACAATGAGCAGTTCTTC
few | TRBJ2-7 | NA | TRBV10-1 | CASRIPPGNEQYF | TGCGCCAGCAGGATCCCCCCGGGGAACGAGCAGTACTTC
once | TRBJ2-1 | NA | TRBV9 | CASSVTDNEQFF | TGTGCCAGCAGCGTTACAGATAATGAGCAGTTCTTC
NA | TRBJ2-2 | NA | TRBV7-2 | CASSLVGDTGELFF | TGTGCCAGCAGCTTAGTAGGCGACACCGGGGAGCTGTTTTTT
few | TRBJ2-7 | TRBD1 | TRBV5-1 | CASSLVSGGSYEQYF | TGCGCCAGCAGCTTGGTGTCAGGGGGATCTTACGAGCAGTACTTC
NA | TRBJ2-1 | NA | TRBV29-1 | CSATRPVVLAALARNEQFF | TGCAGCGCCACCCGACCCGTCGTGCTAGCTGCACTAGCTCGGAATGAGCAGTTCTTC
NA | TRBJ1-1 | TRBD1 | TRBV18 | CASSRVQGANEAFF | TGTGCCAGCTCACGAGTACAGGGGGCAAATGAAGCTTTCTTT
NA | TRBJ2-1 | NA | TRBV7-2 | CASSLSGAGTFASYNEQFF | TGTGCCAGCAGCTTAAGTGGGGCGGGAACTTTCGCCTCCTACAATGAGCAGTTCTTC
NA | TRBJ1-1 | NA | TRBV5-4 | CASSRTRNTEAFF | TGTGCCAGCAGCAGAACACGGAACACTGAAGCTTTCTTT
NA | TRBJ1-2 | NA | TRBV5-4 | CASSSRGGTYPNYGYTF | TGTGCCAGCAGCAGCCGCGGGGGCACATATCCCAACTATGGCTACACCTTC
NA | TRBJ1-1 | NA | TRBV5-1 | CASSLEGHTEAFF | TGCGCCAGCAGCTTGGAGGGGCACACTGAAGCTTTCTTT
NA | TRBJ1-2 | TRBD1 | TRBV18 | CASSPQGQDYGYTF | TGTGCCAGCTCACCACAGGGACAGGACTATGGCTACACCTTC
NA | TRBJ2-5 | NA | TRBV29-1 | CSAWDRSNPMAQYF | TGCAGCGCATGGGACCGCTCGAACCCCATGGCCCAGTACTTC
once | TRBJ2-1 | NA | TRBV7-6 | CASSGAPGASYNEQFF | TGTGCCAGCAGCGGTGCTCCTGGGGCCTCCTACAATGAGCAGTTCTTC
NA | TRBJ2-7 | NA | TRBV7-2 | CASSLDPAYEQYF | TGTGCCAGCAGCTTAGACCCCGCCTACGAGCAGTACTTC
NA | TRBJ2-3 | NA | TRBV19 | CASSGSFRDTQYF | TGTGCCAGTAGCGGGAGTTTCAGAGATACGCAGTATTTT
NA | TRBJ2-7 | NA | TRBV6-5 | CASSYSRTSYEQYF | TGTGCCAGCAGTTACTCTCGGACCTCCTACGAGCAGTACTTC
NA | TRBJ2-2 | NA | TRBV2 | CASNVLVGAGELFF | TGTGCCAGCAATGTTCTCGTTGGCGCCGGGGAGCTGTTTTTT
NA | TRBJ2-7 | TRBD2 | TRBV10-3 | CATIPSGVGDEQYF | TGTGCCACGATTCCTAGCGGAGTCGGGGACGAGCAGTACTTC
NA | TRBJ2-5 | NA | TRBV30 | CAWSRVGTQYF | TGTGCCTGGAGTAGGGTGGGGACCCAGTACTTC
NA | TRBJ1-1 | NA | TRBV6-5 | CASSYEDRGLTEAFF | TGTGCCAGCAGTTACGAGGATAGGGGTTTAACTGAAGCTTTCTTT
NA | TRBJ1-4 | TRBD1 | TRBV18 | CASSPGAGGEKLFF | TGTGCCAGCTCGCCCGGGGCAGGGGGTGAAAAACTGTTTTTT
NA | TRBJ2-1 | NA | TRBV7-9 | CASSSQEARSYNEQFF | TGTGCCAGCAGCTCCCAGGAAGCACGGTCCTACAATGAGCAGTTCTTC
few | TRBJ2-3 | NA | TRBV7-9 | CASSLGPDTQYF | TGTGCCAGCAGCTTAGGCCCAGATACGCAGTATTTT
few | TRBJ2-1 | NA | TRBV28 | CASSSRYNEQFF | TGTGCCAGCAGCTCCAGATACAATGAGCAGTTCTTC
NA | TRBJ1-2 | NA | TRBV6-6 | CASSWDTNYGYTF | TGTGCCAGCAGTTGGGACACGAACTATGGCTACACCTTC
NA | TRBJ1-1 | TRBD1 | TRBV7-2 | CASSRDSLNTEAFF | TGTGCCAGCAGCCGGGACAGTCTGAACACTGAAGCTTTCTTT
NA | TRBJ1-2 | NA | TRBV19 | CASSRETAFTGSNYGYTF | TGTGCCAGTAGTAGGGAGACTGCGTTCACAGGCTCTAACTATGGCTACACCTTC
few | TRBJ1-5 | NA | TRBV7-8 | CASSPSRVSNQPQHF | TGTGCCAGCAGCCCCTCGAGGGTCAGCAATCAGCCCCAGCATTTT
NA | TRBJ2-1 | NA | TRBV27 | CASSTAAGVNEQFF | TGTGCCAGCAGTACTGCTGCTGGGGTCAATGAGCAGTTCTTC